This TCR beta chain was sequenced during a study of blood T cells in healthy people across ages. For the study at large: T cells yielded about one barcoded beta molecule per two cells through template switching.

For this clonotype: Antigen specificity is unknown.

The CDR3 is 18 residues long. From germline, CDR1 is DFQATT and CDR2 SNEGSKA (reference sequence). V trimming: 2 bases; J trimming: 3 bases; junction bases outside the gene matches: 18. Study findings and constraints: Across the age range, TCR beta diversity per million T cells fell in a roughly linear way. Both naive CD4+ cell counts and diversity were greater in long-lived donors than in aged donors.

Next came a second PCR, run for roughly 7 to 12 cycles, which used a sample-barcoded 5' primer along with a J-beta primer mix. Template switching added a 12-random-nucleotide identifier to every cDNA molecule. TCRdb re-analysed the 5' RACE reads in MiXCR, keeping a single row per CDR3 protein. Here the sample spans approximately 830,000 distinct CDR3 sequences, around 68% being singletons. V and J are TRBV20-1 and TRBJ1-2, with TRBD1 matching 7 bases. This TCR came from a man aged 25 to 40 in good health. The material sequenced was blood. DNA for the CDR3: TGCAGTGCTAGAAGCGCCATGGGAAACAGGGGCGGCGACTATGGCTACACCTTC. It translates to CSARSAMGNRGGDYGYTF.